This T cell receptor (beta chain) was captured by sequencing in a study of T-cell reconstitution after alpha-beta-depleted transplantation in children. The table lists this clonotype with many counts. The CDR3 loop spans 12 amino acids. CDR1 and CDR2 (germline): SGHKS, YYEKEE (reference sequence). V lost 3 bases, J lost 4 bases, and 0 bases stayed unmatched. Using unique molecular identifiers, the investigators prepared the TCRbeta library. Each CDR3 protein is one row after TCRdb ran MiXCR on the PCR reads. The data show hundreds of thousands of distinct CDR3 sequences, with about a tenth seen just once and 5.5% to 8% held by the top ten.

V is TRBV5-5 and J is TRBJ2-7, with TRBD1 identical over 8 bases. Sequenced material: PBMCs from the stem cell graft donor, taken from the stem cell graft. The clonotype originates from a human donor who donated a stem cell graft to a child with acute lymphoblastic leukemia. The CDR3 DNA is TGTGCCAGCAGCTGGACAGGGTACGAGCAGTACTTC. Its translation is CASSWTGYEQYF.